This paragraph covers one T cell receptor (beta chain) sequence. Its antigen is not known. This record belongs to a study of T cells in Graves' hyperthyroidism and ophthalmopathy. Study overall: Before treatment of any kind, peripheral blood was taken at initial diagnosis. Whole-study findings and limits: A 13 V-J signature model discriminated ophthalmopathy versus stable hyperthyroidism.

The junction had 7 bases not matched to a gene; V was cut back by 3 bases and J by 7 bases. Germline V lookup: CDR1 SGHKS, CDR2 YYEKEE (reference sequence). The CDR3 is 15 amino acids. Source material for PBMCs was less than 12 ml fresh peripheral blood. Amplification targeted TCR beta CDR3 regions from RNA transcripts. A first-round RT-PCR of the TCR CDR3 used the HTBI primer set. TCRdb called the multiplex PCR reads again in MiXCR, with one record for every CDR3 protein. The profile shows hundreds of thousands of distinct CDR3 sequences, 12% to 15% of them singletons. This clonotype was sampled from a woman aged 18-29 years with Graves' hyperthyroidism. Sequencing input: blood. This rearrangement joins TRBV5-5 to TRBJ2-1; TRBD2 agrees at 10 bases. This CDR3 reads CASSSSSGRGNEQFF. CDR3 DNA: TGTGCCAGCAGCTCATCTAGCGGGAGAGGTAATGAGCAGTTCTTC. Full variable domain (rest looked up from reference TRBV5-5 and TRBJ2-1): DAGVTQSPTHLIKTRGQQVTLRCSPISGHKSVSWYQQVLGQGPQFIFQYYEKEERGRGNFPDRFSARQFPNYSSELNVNALLLGDSALYLCASSSSSGRGNEQFFGPGTRLTVL.